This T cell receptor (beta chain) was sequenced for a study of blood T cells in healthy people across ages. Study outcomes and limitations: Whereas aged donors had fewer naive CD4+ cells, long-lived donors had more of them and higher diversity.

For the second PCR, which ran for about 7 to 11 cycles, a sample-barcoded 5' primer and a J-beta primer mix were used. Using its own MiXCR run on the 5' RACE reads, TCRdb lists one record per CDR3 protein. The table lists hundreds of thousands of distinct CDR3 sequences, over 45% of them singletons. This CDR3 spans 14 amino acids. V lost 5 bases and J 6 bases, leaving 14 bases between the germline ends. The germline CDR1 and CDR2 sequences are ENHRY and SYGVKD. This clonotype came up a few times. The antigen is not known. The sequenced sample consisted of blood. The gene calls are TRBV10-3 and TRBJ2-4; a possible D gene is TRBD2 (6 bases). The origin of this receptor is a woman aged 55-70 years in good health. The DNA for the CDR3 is TGTGCCATCAGTACCGGGAGTGAGGTAAACATTCAGTACTTC. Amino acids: CAISTGSEVNIQYF.